A selection of T cell receptor beta chains follows, all from one sample in a study of cytomegalovirus exposure and HLA in healthy donors. Produced via immunoSEQ multiplex PCR; TCRdb's table is partial and in-frame only. The sample carries roughly 120,000 clones, about three quarters recorded once. The sample was PBMCs. The origin of the receptors is a woman aged 60-75 years in good health and CMV-seropositive. CDR3s include the opening cysteine and the closing phenylalanine or tryptophan. Fields, in order: V gene, clone size, CDR3 protein. Only part of the rows carry a size: once, few, many, or a class if the clone is expanded.

>TRBV7-9|-
CASSLDLAGGYEQYF
>TRBV2|-
CASSAHGQINTEAFF
>TRBV29-1|-
CSAVTGGNTIYF
>TRBV5-1|few
CASNQGAAYEQFF
>TRBV5-4|-
CASRTGGSSYNEQFF
>TRBV10-3|-
CAISEFGQSTEAFF
>TRBV30|-
CAWSVSIYGYTF
>TRBV7-2|-
CASSLGGLGSQETQYF
>TRBV27|few
CASSTRDRGEINSPLHF
>TRBV5-4|once
CASSLEQGASGYTF
>TRBV5-1|-
CASSPTIRSGGSYEQYF
>TRBV11-1|-
CASTSQRGDEQFF
>TRBV27|-
CASSSFGRGGGNAEAFF
>TRBV6-5|-
CASSGSQEVFSEAFF
>TRBV4-2|-
CASSQDRAGTAYGYTF
>TRBV25-1|-
CASSEDGLARAYEQYF
>TRBV9|-
CASSLTGTERGGYGYTF
>TRBV9|-
CASSVGTLTGELFF
>TRBV5-1|-
CASSLQGGRFQETQYF
>TRBV6-6|-
CASSYGRTSGSYEQYF
>TRBV7-9|few
CSSSLVAQGASGANVLTF
>TRBV4-3|-
CASSQVGGKNEKLFF
>TRBV29-1|-
CSVIHTGESNTQYF
>TRBV27|-
CASRPTSVAGANTGELFF
>TRBV11-2|-
CASSLTGTGLNNEQFF
>TRBV6-6|-
CASSYRVIGVQETQYF
>TRBV7-2|-
CASSMTATDTQYF
>TRBV11-2|-
CASSLVGEATEAFF
>TRBV18|few
CASSPPGLNSYNEQFF
>TRBV4-2|-
CASSLQGSNQPQHF
>TRBV7-3|-
CASSLRSTSGMGDEQFF
>TRBV15|-
CATSRGRDRVSSPLHF
>TRBV27|-
CASSLRTVPHEQYF
>TRBV18|-
CASSPLPGPYEQYF
>TRBV18|-
CASSPRDNEKLFF
>TRBV19|few
CASSISGGSSNQPQHF
>TRBV5-1|-
CASSRTGTGAGANVLTF
>TRBV7-6|-
CASSWGTGVIGETQYF
>TRBV6-4|-
CASSEEGATDTQYF
>TRBV7-7|-
CASSSSRGRNSPLHF
>TRBV7-2|-
CASSLDPGSNQPQHF
>TRBV28|-
CASSLGLAGGPGTDTQYF
>TRBV7-6|-
CASSLKGALPLDYGYTF
>TRBV10-2|-
CASSESAGFPDTIYF
>TRBV6-6|-
CASNVRQGQPQHF
>TRBV19|few
CASRKTQGTDTEAFF
>TRBV7-9|-
CASSSRERSPGNIQYF
>TRBV11-2|-
CASSPLTSGRHEQYF
>TRBV7-2|-
CASSSGQMNTEAFF
>TRBV9|-
CASSRMSGRGQEAQYF
>TRBV5-1|-
CASSADSGNQPQHF
>TRBV5-1|-
CASSLGQETYEQYF
>TRBV12-2|-
CASRLSGAGVGPYNEQFF
>TRBV5-6|-
CASSPWSFTYEQYF
>TRBV7-8|-
CASSLTSGGADTQYF